Here is one T cell receptor beta chain with its context. The antigen this receptor binds is unknown. The sample holds no much larger clone one base away, and base qualities are not on file. The CDR3 measures 14 amino acids from cysteine to phenylalanine. Only CDR3 DNA remains: 42 bases, in frame from the first base. The germline V gene sets CDR1 to MNHEY and CDR2 to SVGAGI. Relative to germline, V is missing 6 bases and J is missing 5 bases, with 9 bases of the junction outside any gene match. The protocol used for the library was the immunoSEQ multiplex PCR assay. For the multiplex PCR, a mixture combining 60 forward primers for TCR Vbeta segments and 13 reverse primers for TCR Jbeta segments was used. The CDR3 region of rearranged TCR beta genes was amplified from genomic DNA by a multiplex PCR assay. On the Illumina HiSeq System, the amplified TCR beta libraries were sequenced as 87-base-pair reads. As for the authors' bioinformatics: A later analysis tallied tens of millions of unique TCR beta chains across the 600 to 700 repertoires, and about 10 million of those chains were shared by two or more donors. To remove PCR and sequencing errors, raw reads were error-corrected and collapsed into unique sequences using a nearest-neighbor algorithm that merged closely related sequences. CDR3 sequences were aligned to IMGT reference sequences to assign V, D and J gene segments. For a sequence to be retained, a match of at least six nucleotides to both a V gene segment and a J gene segment was required. Rearrangements were classified as productive when the CDR3 lacked stop codons and remained in frame with V and J, and all other rearrangements were classified as non-productive. CDR3 was defined by IMGT convention, running from the second conserved V-encoded cysteine to the conserved J-encoded phenylalanine. Sequences without an unambiguous match to a single V gene segment were excluded from the earlier analysis of about 600 of the donors. In an earlier analysis of 587 of the donors, V segments were called functional above 56.7% productive rearrangements and were called segregating when the between-donor standard deviation exceeded 5%. A statistical classification framework was built for diagnosing cytomegalovirus status from the catalog of TCR beta chain sequences. In a later analysis, V and J genes were assigned by comparing TCR nucleotide sequences against IMGT/GENE-DB human TR gene sequences. Using the TCRdist pipeline, a later analysis assigned CDR3 sequences along with most-parsimonious VDJ recombination scenarios. A later analysis defined each TCR beta chain by its CDR3 amino acid sequence plus V-gene family, and excluded reads lacking a unique V-gene family. In a later analysis, nearly 600 highly shared, low-generation-probability nucleotide sequences were removed to address suspected cross-contamination and a sequencing artifact. In a later analysis, a clonal expansion index for each public chain was calculated from normalized within-repertoire ranks of inferred template counts. In a later analysis, generation probabilities were computed with a VDJ recombination model fitted to out-of-frame rearrangements, and the resulting probabilities were checked against IGoR. Hypergeometric tests were used in a later analysis to score TCR-TCR, TCR-HLA and TCR-CMV co-occurrence, with a repertoire-size bias correction applied to the TCR pairs. A later analysis estimated false discovery rates by permuting HLA or CMV assignments 20 times. In a later analysis, co-occurring TCRs were grouped using DBSCAN, with TCRdist sequence similarity added in when clustering inside HLA-allele-positive subsets. Repertoires with fewer than 30,000 or more than 120,000 public chains, plus five repertoires with anomalous nucleotide sharing, were excluded from co-occurrence clustering. This is the immuneACCESS table as TCRdb keeps it, with only in-frame sequences that have V and J called. A part of the clones is gone; compared with another copy, unresolved V genes explain less than half, and the rest is unexplained. The D gene and trimming were derived from the DNA, and the V and J assignments and clone size from that table. For this sample the table gives roughly 120,000 clones, of which roughly four fifths were detected only once. The ten largest make up about 12% of the sample.

This sample stems from a study of cytomegalovirus exposure and HLA in healthy donors (dated by TCRdb to about 2017). Describing the broader study: In an earlier analysis of 587 of the donors, about 260 Gb of sequence data and about 110 million unique TCR beta sequences from roughly 180 million T cells were reported. An early release that covered about 600 HLA-typed donors contained approximately 300 gigabases of sequencing data and 80 million or so unique TCR sequences. Of the roughly 400 genotyped donors, more than 75% were placed in the genetic ancestry cluster associated with self-reported Caucasian donors. The study aimed to test whether signatures of past pathogen exposure could be identified by cataloging public T cell receptors. The T cell repertoires of 666 subjects were profiled by immunosequencing and related to cytomegalovirus serostatus. Along with the approximately 600-subject first cohort, a separate validation cohort of 120 different subjects was used. To predict cytomegalovirus infection status, the study brought together high-throughput TCR immunosequencing, statistical association of individual TCRs with disease status, and machine learning. To study patterns of TCR occurrence, a later analysis re-analyzed previously published TCR beta repertoires from around 670 donors and added high-resolution HLA genotyping. In the later analysis, no new phenotypic data were used to find candidate immune exposures; instead, reliance was placed on TCR beta sequences and their occurrence across donors. An earlier analysis of 500 to 750 of the donors applied high-throughput TCR beta sequencing to assess whether each TCR beta V gene segment acted as functional or pseudogenic. Donor age, sex, ethnicity and CMV serostatus were collected together with the repertoire data. Genome-wide SNP genotypes for about three fifths of the roughly 700 donors were used in a later genetic analysis, which treated that subset as a discovery cohort. All discovery cohort repertoires had been generated using a single sequencing platform. HLA typing covered class I and class II loci at four-digit resolution. Typing coverage differed by locus: A, B, C, DRB1 and DQB1 were typed in about 629-640 donors, DQA1 in 500 to 550, DPA1 in 600 to 610, and DPB1 in roughly 470. A handful of DR-DQ haplotypes were handled as single units for association and clustering because linkage in the cohort was strong. Among about 410 genotyped donors of the cohort, an average of approximately 200,000 unique TCR beta nucleotide sequences was sequenced per donor, of which about 19% were non-productive. Beyond this particular receptor, the publication reports: In a later analysis, TCR association rates were found to vary across HLA loci, with the most associated TCRs seen for DRB1 alleles and the fewest for HLA-C alleles. According to a later genetic analysis, donors in an Asian-associated ancestry cluster had fewer N-insertions in productive TCRs than the roughly 700-donor mean. Because HLA typing was missing for some donors at each locus, association tests included only the typed subset. A group of highly shared sequence variants was considered likely to be a technical artifact of the sequencing pipeline. Only TCR beta chains were sequenced in this cohort, and the absence of alpha or paired-chain data limited detectable features. In a later analysis, HLA-associated TCR beta chains showed more clonal expansion and lower generation probabilities than non-associated chains that were equally common. A total of some 180 TCR beta chains were listed by the study as associated with cytomegalovirus. Presence/absence analyses assumed roughly uniform sequencing depth across donors, an assumption that may not hold. A further reported finding was that TCR beta sequences accurately predicted the HLA-A and HLA-B alleles for most subjects in the first cohort. Correlated functional status among segregating V segments might reflect linkage disequilibrium, but an unknown experimental factor could not be ruled out. Cytomegalovirus status was reported to be diagnosed by the classifier with high specificity and sensitivity in both the original and validation cohorts. In a later analysis, 16,951 TCR beta sequences were associated with specific HLA alleles at a false discovery rate of 0.05. It was suggested by the authors that the approach could potentially be generalized to other disease states and immunological phenotypes. For the cohort, immune exposure information was limited to CMV serostatus. Most TCR sequences were observed very rarely across donors, whereas some public TCRs were present in many individuals. Some IMGT-functional V segments, including TRBV6-2 and TRBV6-3, could not be told apart with the 87-base-pair reads, so those segments were excluded. A later analysis found that most CMV-associated TCR beta chains appeared HLA-restricted, with HLA associations seemingly driven largely by CMV exposure. In vitro tests confirmed that three of the cytomegalovirus-associated TCR beta chains recognize cytomegalovirus antigens. According to a later analysis, parvovirus B19, influenza, CMV and Epstein-Barr virus appeared linked to several top co-occurrence clusters. In an earlier analysis of about 600 of the donors, most TCR beta V segments appeared in productive rearrangements about 90% or about 30% of the time, broadly matching IMGT annotations. Because counts were too low, around 18 rarely observed V segments, including chromosome 9 orphons, were left out of the earlier analysis of several hundred of the donors. Assigning TCR associations to individual alleles was difficult when HLA alleles, especially DR and DQ, strongly co-occurred. An association between a missense DCLRE1C variant and V-gene and J-gene trimming of TCR beta chains was found in a later genetic analysis and replicated in an independent cohort.

The cohort consisted of 650 to 700 healthy bone marrow donors. Cohort members were all nominally healthy when sampled, although unrecorded immune exposures were likely present. The donor was CMV seropositive and belonged to the group of some 290 seropositive cohort members. A peripheral blood sample was provided by each donor, and peripheral blood mononuclear cells were used for TCR beta sequencing. The Qiagen DNeasy Blood Extraction Kit was used to extract genomic DNA from the blood cell samples. The specimen sequenced was PBMCs. The sequence derives from an older woman in good health and CMV-seropositive. Here the chain combines TRBV6-5 and TRBJ2-5, with TRBD1 matching 7 junction bases. The CDR3 sequence is CASRQFDRVETQYF. The sequenced DNA: TGTGCCAGCAGGCAATTCGACAGGGTTGAGACCCAGTACTTC.